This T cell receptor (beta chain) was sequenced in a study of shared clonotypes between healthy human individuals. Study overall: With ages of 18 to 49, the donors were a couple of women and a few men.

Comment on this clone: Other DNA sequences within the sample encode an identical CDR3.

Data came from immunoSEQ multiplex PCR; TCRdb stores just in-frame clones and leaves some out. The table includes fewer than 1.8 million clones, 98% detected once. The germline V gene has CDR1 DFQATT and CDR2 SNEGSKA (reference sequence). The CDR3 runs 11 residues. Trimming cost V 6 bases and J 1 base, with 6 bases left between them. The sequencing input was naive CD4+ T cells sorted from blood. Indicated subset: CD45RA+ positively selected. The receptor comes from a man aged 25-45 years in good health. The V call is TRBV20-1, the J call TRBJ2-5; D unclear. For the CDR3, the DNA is TGCAGTGCGCCCAGCCAAGAGACCCAGTACTTC. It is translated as CSAPSQETQYF.